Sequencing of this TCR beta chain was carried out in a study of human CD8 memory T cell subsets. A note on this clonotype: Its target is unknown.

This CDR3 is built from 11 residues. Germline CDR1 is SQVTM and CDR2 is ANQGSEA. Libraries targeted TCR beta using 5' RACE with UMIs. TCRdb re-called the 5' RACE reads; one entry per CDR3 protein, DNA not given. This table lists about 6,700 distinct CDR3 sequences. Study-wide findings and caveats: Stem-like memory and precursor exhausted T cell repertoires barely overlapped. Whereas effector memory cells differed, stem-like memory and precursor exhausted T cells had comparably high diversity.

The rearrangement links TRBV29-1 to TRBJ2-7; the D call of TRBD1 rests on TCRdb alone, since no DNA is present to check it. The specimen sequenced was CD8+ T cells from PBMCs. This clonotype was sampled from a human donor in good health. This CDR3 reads CSVESRYEQYF.